The 9 T cell receptor beta chains in this list originate from one sample, sequenced in a study of T cells expressing NK-cell markers. TCRdb re-called the 5' RACE reads and gives one entry per CDR3 protein, without DNA. This listing includes 550,000 to 600,000 distinct CDR3 sequences. The sample consisted of blood T cells: a sorted CD56 or NKG2C T cell subset, CD4+ or CD8+ T cells, or bulk PBMC T cells (not recorded which). All receptors come from a man aged 18 to 29 in good health.

The gene calls are TRBV19 and TRBJ1-1. The CDR3 contains 14 residues. CDR1 is LNHDA, CDR2 SQIVND, per germline (reference sequence). The CDR3: CASSRRGGPTEAFF.

The chain is built from TRBV20-1 and TRBJ2-7; TCRdb reports TRBD2, a call that lacks DNA to check it against. Germline lookup yields CDR1 DFQATT and CDR2 SNEGSKA (reference sequence). The CDR3 is 19 residues long. The chain's CDR3 is CSARSGTSGRASDQNEQYF.

The rearrangement uses TRBV14 and TRBJ1-4; TCRdb's D call of TRBD1 is untestable without DNA. The CDR3 length is 13 residues. Per the germline V gene, CDR1 is SGHDN and CDR2 is FVKESK. CDR3 loop: CASRHSGAGKLFF.

The genes are TRBV11-2 and TRBJ2-4; the TCRdb call, TRBD1, lacks DNA for checking. This CDR3 has 17 residues. Germline CDR1 SGHAT, CDR2 FQNNGV. CDR3 sequence: CASSPGTGQLAKNIQYF.

This chain links TRBV11-2 with TRBJ2-1; TCRdb outputs TRBD2, but without DNA this stays unchecked. The CDR3 loop spans 16 amino acids. Germline CDR1 and CDR2: SGHAT and FQNNGV. CDR3 sequence reads: CASSARTSENYNEQFF.

This chain links TRBV12-3 or TRBV12-4 with TRBJ1-2; with no DNA, the TCRdb D assignment of TRBD1 cannot be verified. This CDR3 is 15 amino acids long. The CDR3 sequence is CASSSISGYYYGYTF.

This chain connects TRBV20-1 to TRBJ2-7. Germline V gives CDR1 DFQATT, CDR2 SNEGSKA (reference sequence). This CDR3 comprises 15 residues. CDR3 protein: CSARVTELHPYEQYF.

The V gene is TRBV20-1, the J gene TRBJ2-5; the TCRdb call, TRBD2, lacks DNA for checking. CDR1 DFQATT and CDR2 SNEGSKA come from the germline V gene (reference sequence). The CDR3 contains 14 residues. CDR3 in amino acids: CSAGAGGYQETQYF.

This chain connects TRBV20-1 to TRBJ2-1; TCRdb indicates TRBD2, and absent DNA this call remains unverified. The CDR3 contains 17 residues. Germline assignment: CDR1 DFQATT and CDR2 SNEGSKA (reference sequence). CDR3 amino acids: CSARDPLAGVFFNEQFF.